This TCR beta chain stems from a study of cytomegalovirus exposure and HLA in healthy donors. About the research overall: Samples from HLA-typed donors yielded approximately 88 million unique TCRs in an early data release. Clustering assigned 70% to 90% of the approximately 400 genotyped donors to the Caucasian-associated ancestry cluster. Overall study results and limits: Rare TCR sequences dominated, though some public TCRs recurred in many donors.

The PCR made use of 60 Vbeta and 13 Jbeta primers. The data were produced by immunoSEQ multiplex PCR, yet TCRdb's version contains in-frame clones alone and is incomplete. Found here are 50,000 to 55,000 clones, approximately 70% of them singletons; the top ten hold about 20%. To note about this clone: The antigen is not known.

Trimming took off 0 bases at V and 8 bases at J, with 10 bases between the two ends. The germline V gene encodes CDR1 SGHAT and CDR2 FQNNGV. This CDR3 spans 14 amino acids. The sequence derives from a woman in her 50s in good health and CMV-seropositive. The material sequenced was PBMCs. The rearrangement uses TRBV11-2 and TRBJ1-4; D is unresolved. CDR3: CASSLEGGFEKLFF. The CDR3 DNA sequence: TGTGCCAGCAGCTTAGAGGGCGGGTTCGAAAAACTGTTTTTT.